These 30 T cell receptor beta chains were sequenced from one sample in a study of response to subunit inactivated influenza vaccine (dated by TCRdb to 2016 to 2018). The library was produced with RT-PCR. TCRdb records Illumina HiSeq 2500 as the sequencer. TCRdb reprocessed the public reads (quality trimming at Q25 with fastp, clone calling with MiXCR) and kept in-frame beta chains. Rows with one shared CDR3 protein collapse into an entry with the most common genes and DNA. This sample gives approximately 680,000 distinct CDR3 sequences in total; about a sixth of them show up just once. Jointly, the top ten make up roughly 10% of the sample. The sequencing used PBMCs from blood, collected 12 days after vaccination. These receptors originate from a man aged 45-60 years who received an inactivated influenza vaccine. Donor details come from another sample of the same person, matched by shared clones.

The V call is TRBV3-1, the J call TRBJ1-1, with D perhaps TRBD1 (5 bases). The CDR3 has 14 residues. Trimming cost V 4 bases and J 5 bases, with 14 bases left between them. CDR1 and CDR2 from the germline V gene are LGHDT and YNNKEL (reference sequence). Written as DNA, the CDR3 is TGTGCCAGCAGCCCGGGACCCGGAGGGACTGAAGCTTTCTTT. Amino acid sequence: CASSPGPGGTEAFF.

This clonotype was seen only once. Here the CDR3 DNA reads TGTGCCAGCTCACCACCGTTCGATAGGGCCCAGTACTTC. The encoded protein is CASSPPFDRAQYF. The chain employs TRBV18 and TRBJ2-5; no clear D gene. Per the germline V gene, CDR1 is KGHSH and CDR2 is LQKENI. V was trimmed by 0 bases and J by 9 bases, leaving 11 bases between them. This CDR3 spans 13 amino acids. Drawing the rest from reference TRBV18 and TRBJ2-5, the complete variable domain is NAGVMQNPRHLVRRRGQEARLRCSPMKGHSHVYWYRQLPEEGLKFMVYLQKENIIDESGMPKERFSAEFPKEGPSILRIQQVVRGDSAAYFCASSPPFDRAQYFGPGTRLLVL.

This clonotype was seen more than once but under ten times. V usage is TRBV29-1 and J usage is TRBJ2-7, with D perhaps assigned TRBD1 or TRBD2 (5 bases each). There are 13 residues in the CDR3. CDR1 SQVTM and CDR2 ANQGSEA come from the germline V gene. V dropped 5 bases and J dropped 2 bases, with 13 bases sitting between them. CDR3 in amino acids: CSVRRDGTYEQYF. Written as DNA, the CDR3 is TGCAGCGTTCGCCGGGACGGAACCTACGAGCAGTACTTC.

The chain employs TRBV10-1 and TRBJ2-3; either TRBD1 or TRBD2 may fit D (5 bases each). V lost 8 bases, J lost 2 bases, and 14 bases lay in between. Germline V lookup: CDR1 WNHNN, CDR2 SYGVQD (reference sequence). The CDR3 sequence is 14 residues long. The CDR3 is CASPRGGPTDTQYF. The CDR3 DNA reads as TGCGCCAGCCCGAGGGGCGGTCCCACAGATACGCAGTATTTT.

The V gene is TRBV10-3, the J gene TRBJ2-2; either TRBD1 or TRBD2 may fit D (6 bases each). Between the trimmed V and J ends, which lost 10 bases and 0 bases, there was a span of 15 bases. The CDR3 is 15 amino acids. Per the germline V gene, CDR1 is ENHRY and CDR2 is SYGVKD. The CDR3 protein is CASSVGGANTGELFF. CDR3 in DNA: TGTGCCAGTTCGGTCGGGGGCGCGAACACCGGGGAGCTGTTTTTT.

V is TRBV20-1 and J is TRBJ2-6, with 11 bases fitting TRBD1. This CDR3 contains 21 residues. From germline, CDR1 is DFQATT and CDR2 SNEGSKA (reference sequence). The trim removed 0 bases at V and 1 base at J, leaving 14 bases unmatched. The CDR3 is CSARDPGQGVFTSSGANVLTF. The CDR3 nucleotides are TGCAGTGCTAGAGATCCGGGACAGGGGGTTTTCACCTCTTCTGGGGCCAACGTCCTGACTTTC.

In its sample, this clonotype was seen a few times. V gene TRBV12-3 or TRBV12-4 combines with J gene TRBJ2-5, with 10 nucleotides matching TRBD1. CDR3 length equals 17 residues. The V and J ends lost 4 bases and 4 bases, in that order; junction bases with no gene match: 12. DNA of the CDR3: TGTGCCAGCAGTTCCAGTCCCGGGACAGGGGAGGCAGAGACCCAGTACTTC. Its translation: CASSSSPGTGEAETQYF.

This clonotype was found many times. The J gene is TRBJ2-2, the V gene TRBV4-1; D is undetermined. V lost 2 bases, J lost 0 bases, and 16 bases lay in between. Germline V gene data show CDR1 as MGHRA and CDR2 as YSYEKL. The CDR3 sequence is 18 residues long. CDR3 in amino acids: CASSQYVSAVTNTGELFF. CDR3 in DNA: TGCGCCAGCAGCCAATATGTGTCCGCAGTCACGAACACCGGGGAGCTGTTTTTT.

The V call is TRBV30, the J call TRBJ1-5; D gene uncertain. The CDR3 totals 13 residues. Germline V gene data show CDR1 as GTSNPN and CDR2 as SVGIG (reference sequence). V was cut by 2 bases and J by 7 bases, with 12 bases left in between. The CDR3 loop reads CAWSLTWLQPQHF. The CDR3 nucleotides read TGTGCCTGGAGTTTAACTTGGCTGCAGCCCCAGCATTTT.

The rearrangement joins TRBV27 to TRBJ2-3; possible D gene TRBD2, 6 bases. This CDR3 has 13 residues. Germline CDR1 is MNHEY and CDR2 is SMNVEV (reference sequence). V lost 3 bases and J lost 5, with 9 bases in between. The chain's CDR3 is CASSFTSRDTQYF. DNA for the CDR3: TGTGCCAGCAGTTTCACTAGCCGAGATACGCAGTATTTT.

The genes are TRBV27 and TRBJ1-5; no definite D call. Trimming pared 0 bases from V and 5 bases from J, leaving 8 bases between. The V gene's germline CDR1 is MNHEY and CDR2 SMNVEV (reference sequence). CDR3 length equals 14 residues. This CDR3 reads CASSLSSPHQPQHF. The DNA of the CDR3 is TGTGCCAGCAGTTTATCCAGTCCCCATCAGCCCCAGCATTTT.

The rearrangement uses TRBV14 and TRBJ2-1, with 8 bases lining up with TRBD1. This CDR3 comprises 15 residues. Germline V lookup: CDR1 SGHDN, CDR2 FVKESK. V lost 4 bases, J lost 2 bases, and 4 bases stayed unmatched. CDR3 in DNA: TGTGCCAGCAGCCCCCGGGACAGGACCTACAATGAGCAGTTCTTC. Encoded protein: CASSPRDRTYNEQFF.

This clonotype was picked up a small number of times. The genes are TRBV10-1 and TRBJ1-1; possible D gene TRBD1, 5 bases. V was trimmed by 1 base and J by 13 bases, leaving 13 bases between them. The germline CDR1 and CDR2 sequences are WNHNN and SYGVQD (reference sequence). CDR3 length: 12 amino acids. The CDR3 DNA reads TGCGCCAGCAGTGAGTTCGGGGGTTTAAGTTTCTTT. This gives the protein CASSEFGGLSFF.

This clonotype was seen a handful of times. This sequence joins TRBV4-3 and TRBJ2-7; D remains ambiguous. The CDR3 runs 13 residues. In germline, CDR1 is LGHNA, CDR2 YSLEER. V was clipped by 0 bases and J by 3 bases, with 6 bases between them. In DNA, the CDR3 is TGCGCCAGCAGCCAAGATATCGGCTACGAGCAGTACTTC. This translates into CASSQDIGYEQYF.

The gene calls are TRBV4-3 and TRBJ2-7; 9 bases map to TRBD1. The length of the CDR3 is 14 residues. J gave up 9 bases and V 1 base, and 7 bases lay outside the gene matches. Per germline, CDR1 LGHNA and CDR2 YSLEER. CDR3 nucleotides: TGCGCCAGCAGCCAAGCGCCCGGGACAGGGAGGCAGTACTTC. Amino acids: CASSQAPGTGRQYF.

In nucleotides, the CDR3 is TGTGCCACCAGCAGCCGTTTATGGGGGACAAACTACAATGAGCAGTTCTTC. This translates into CATSSRLWGTNYNEQFF. This chain uses TRBV15 with TRBJ2-1; TRBD1 might be the D (6 bases). V lost 3 bases to trimming and J lost 3 bases, with 18 bases between them. The CDR3 is 17 amino acids. Per germline, CDR1 LNHNV and CDR2 YYDKDF (reference sequence).

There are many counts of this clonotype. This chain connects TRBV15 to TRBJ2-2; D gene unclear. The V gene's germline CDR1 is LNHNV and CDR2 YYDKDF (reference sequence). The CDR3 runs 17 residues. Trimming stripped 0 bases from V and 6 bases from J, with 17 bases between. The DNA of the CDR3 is TGTGCCACCAGCAGAGACCTTAGCTGGTGGGAAGCCGGGGAGCTGTTTTTT. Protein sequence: CATSRDLSWWEAGELFF. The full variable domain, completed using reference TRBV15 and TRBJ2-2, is DAMVIQNPRYQVTQFGKPVTLSCSQTLNHNVMYWYQQKSSQAPKLLFHYYDKDFNNEADTPDNFQSRRPNTSFCFLDIRSPGLGDTAMYLCATSRDLSWWEAGELFFGEGSRLTVL.

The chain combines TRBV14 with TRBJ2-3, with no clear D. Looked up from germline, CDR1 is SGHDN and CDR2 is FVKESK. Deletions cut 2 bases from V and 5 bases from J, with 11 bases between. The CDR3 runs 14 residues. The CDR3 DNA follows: TGTGCCAGCAGCCAATCACAGTTGGGAGATACGCAGTATTTT. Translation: CASSQSQLGDTQYF.

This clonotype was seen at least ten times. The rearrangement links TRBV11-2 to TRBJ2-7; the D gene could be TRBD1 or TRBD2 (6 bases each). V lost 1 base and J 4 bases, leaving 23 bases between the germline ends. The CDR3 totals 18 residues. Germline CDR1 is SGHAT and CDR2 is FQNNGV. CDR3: CASSLVSGGETAFYEQYF. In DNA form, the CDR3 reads TGTGCCAGCAGCTTAGTATCCGGGGGCGAAACGGCTTTTTACGAGCAGTACTTC.

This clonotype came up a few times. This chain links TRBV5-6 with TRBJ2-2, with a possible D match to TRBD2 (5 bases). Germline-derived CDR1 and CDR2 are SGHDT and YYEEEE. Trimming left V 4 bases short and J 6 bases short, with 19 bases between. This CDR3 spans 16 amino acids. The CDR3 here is CASSRALAVVAGELFF. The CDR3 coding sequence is TGTGCCAGCAGCAGGGCTCTAGCAGTGGTAGCCGGGGAGCTGTTTTTT.

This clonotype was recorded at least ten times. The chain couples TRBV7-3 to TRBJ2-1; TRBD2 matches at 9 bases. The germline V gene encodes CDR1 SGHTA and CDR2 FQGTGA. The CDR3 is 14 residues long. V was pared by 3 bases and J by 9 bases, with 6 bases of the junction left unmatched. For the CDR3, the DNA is TGTGCCAGCAGCTTGGGGCTAGCGGGGAGTGAGCAGTTCTTC. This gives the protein CASSLGLAGSEQFF. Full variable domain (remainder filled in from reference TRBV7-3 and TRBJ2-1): GAGVSQTPSNKVTEKGKYVELRCDPISGHTALYWYRQSLGQGPEFLIYFQGTGAADDSGLPNDRFFAVRPEGSVSTLKIQRTERGDSAVYLCASSLGLAGSEQFFGPGTRLTVL.

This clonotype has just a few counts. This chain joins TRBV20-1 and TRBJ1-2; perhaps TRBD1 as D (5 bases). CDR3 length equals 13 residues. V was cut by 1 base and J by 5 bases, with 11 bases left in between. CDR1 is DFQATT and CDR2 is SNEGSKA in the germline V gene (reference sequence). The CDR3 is CSARVPTVYGYTF. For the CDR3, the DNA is TGCAGTGCTAGAGTTCCGACAGTATATGGCTACACCTTC.

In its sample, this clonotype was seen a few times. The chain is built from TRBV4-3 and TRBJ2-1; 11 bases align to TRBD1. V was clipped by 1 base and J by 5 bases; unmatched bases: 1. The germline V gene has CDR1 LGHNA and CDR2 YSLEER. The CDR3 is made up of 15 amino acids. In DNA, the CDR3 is TGCGCCAGCAGCCAAGGGACAGGGGGCCACAATGAGCAGTTCTTC. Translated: CASSQGTGGHNEQFF.

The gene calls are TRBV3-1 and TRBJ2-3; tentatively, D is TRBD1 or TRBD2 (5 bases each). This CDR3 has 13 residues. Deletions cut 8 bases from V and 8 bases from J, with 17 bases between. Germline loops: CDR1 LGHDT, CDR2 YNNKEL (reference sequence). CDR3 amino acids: CASRDVPSGTQYF. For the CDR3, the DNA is TGTGCCAGCCGGGACGTACCGTCGGGTACGCAGTATTTT.

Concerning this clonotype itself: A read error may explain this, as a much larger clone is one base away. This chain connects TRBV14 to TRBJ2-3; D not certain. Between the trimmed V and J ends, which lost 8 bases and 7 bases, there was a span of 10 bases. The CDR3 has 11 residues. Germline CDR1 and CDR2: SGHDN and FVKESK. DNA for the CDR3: TGTGCCAGCTGCTTTCGGAATACGCAGTATTTT. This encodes CASCFRNTQYF.

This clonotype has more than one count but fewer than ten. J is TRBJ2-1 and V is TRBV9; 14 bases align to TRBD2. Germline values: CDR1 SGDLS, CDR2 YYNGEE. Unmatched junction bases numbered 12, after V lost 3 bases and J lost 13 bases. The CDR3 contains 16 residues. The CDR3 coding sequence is TGTGCCAGCAGCGCCCAGATGGGACTAGCGGGAGATAGACAGTTCTTC. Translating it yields CASSAQMGLAGDRQFF. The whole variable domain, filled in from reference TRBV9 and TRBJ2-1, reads DSGVTQTPKHLITATGQRVTLRCSPRSGDLSVYWYQQSLDQGLQFLIQYYNGEERAKGNILERFSAQQFPDLHSELNLSSLELGDSALYFCASSAQMGLAGDRQFFGPGTRLTVL.

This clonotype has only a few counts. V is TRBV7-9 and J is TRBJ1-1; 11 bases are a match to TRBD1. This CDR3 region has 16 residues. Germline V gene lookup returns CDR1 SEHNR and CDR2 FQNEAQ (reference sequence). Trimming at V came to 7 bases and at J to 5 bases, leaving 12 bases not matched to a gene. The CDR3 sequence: CASTPRTGGLRTEAFF. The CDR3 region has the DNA TGTGCCAGCACCCCCCGGACAGGGGGCCTGAGGACTGAAGCTTTCTTT.

CDR3 in DNA: TGCAGTGCTAGCAAGGACAGAGTTTCCTACGAGCAGTACTTC. Translating gives CSASKDRVSYEQYF. The chain joins TRBV20-1 to TRBJ2-7; TRBD1 might be the D (6 bases). The CDR3 has 14 amino acids. The V gene lost 3 bases and the J gene lost 1 base, with 13 bases spanning the gap. Germline CDR1 DFQATT, CDR2 SNEGSKA (reference sequence).

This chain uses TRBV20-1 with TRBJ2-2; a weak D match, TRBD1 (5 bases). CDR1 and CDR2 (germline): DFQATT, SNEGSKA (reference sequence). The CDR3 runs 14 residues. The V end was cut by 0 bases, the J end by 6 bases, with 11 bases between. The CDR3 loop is CSAREAGKAGELFF. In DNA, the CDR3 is TGCAGTGCTAGAGAGGCAGGGAAGGCCGGGGAGCTGTTTTTT.

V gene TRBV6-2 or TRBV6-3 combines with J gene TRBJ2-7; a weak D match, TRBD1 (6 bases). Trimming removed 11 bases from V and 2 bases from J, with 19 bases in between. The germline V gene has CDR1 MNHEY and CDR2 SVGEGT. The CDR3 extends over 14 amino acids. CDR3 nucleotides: TGTGCCCTCAGCACCATGGGACACCCCTACGAGCAGTACTTC. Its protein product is CALSTMGHPYEQYF.